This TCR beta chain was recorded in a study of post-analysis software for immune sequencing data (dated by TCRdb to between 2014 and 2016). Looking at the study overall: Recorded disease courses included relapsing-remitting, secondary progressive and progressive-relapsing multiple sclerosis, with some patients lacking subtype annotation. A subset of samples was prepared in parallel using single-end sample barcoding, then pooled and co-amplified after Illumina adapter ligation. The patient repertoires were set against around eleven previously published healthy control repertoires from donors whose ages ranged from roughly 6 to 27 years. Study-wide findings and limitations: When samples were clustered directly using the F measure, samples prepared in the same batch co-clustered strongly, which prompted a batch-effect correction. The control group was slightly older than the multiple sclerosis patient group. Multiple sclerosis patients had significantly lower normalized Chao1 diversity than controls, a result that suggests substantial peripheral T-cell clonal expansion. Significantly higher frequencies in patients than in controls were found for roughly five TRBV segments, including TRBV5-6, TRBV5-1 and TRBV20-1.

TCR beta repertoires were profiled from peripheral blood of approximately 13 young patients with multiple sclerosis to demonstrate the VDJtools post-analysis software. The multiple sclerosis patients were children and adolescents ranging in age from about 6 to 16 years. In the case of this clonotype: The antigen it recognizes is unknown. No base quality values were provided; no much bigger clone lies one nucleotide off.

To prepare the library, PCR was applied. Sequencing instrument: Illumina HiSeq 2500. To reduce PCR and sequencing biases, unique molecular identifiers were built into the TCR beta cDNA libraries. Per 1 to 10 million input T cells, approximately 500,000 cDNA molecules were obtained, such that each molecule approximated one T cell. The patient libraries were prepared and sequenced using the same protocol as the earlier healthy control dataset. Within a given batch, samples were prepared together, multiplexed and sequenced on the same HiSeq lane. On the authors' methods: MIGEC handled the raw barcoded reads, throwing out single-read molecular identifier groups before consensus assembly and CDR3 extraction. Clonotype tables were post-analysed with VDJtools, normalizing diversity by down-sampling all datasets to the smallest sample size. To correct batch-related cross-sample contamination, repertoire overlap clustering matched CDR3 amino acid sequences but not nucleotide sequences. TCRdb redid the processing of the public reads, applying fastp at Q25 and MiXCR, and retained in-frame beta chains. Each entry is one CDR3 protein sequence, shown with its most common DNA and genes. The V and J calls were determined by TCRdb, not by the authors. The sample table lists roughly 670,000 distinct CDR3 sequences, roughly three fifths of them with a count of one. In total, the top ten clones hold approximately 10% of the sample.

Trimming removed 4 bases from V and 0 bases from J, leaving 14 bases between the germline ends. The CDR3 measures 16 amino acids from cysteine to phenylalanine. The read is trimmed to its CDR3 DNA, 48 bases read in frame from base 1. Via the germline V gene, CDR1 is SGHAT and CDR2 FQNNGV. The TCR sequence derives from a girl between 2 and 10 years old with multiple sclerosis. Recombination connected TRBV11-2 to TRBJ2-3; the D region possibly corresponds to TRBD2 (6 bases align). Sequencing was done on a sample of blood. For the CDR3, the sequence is CASSSPVLASTDTQYF. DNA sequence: TGTGCCAGCAGCTCCCCTGTACTAGCTAGCACAGATACGCAGTATTTT.